Listed below are T cell receptor beta chains from one sample, sequenced in a study of blood T cells in healthy people across ages. TCRdb reprocessed the 5' RACE reads with MiXCR, giving one entry per CDR3 protein. The sample records about 1,600,000 distinct CDR3 sequences, about 43% being singletons. Sequenced input: blood. These receptors came from a woman in her late teens or twenties in good health. CDR3s include the opening cysteine and the closing phenylalanine or tryptophan. Each record gives: CDR3 length, J gene, clone size, V gene, D gene, CDR3 protein, CDR3 DNA. D genes are given only for firm matches. Size is stated for part of the rows, as once, few or many counts, or as a class when the clone is expanded.

len: 19; j_gene: TRBJ2-5; abundance: NA; v_gene: TRBV6-5; d_gene: NA; CDR3aa: CASSLSRAGALLAQETQYF; CDR3nt: TGTGCCAGCAGTTTGAGTAGGGCAGGCGCCCTACTGGCCCAAGAGACCCAGTACTTC
len: 14; j_gene: TRBJ1-2; abundance: NA; v_gene: TRBV5-4; d_gene: NA; CDR3aa: CASSLSATLYGYTF; CDR3nt: TGTGCCAGCAGCTTGTCGGCAACCCTTTATGGCTACACCTTC
len: 13; j_gene: TRBJ1-5; abundance: few; v_gene: TRBV12-3/TRBV12-4; d_gene: NA; CDR3aa: CASAGRRNQPQHF; CDR3nt: TGTGCCAGCGCTGGAAGGCGAAATCAGCCCCAGCATTTT
len: 14; j_gene: TRBJ2-4; abundance: few; v_gene: TRBV20-1; d_gene: TRBD2; CDR3aa: CSARDTGGPQEQYF; CDR3nt: TGCAGTGCTAGAGATACGGGGGGGCCGCAAGAGCAGTACTTC
len: 14; j_gene: TRBJ1-1; abundance: NA; v_gene: TRBV4-1; d_gene: NA; CDR3aa: CASSGAGLGTEAFF; CDR3nt: TGCGCCAGCAGCGGTGCGGGGTTGGGCACTGAAGCTTTCTTT
len: 17; j_gene: TRBJ2-1; abundance: few; v_gene: TRBV12-3/TRBV12-4; d_gene: TRBD2; CDR3aa: CASSLSTSARFYNEQFF; CDR3nt: TGTGCCAGCAGTTTATCGACTAGCGCAAGATTCTACAATGAGCAGTTCTTC
len: 17; j_gene: TRBJ2-6; abundance: few; v_gene: TRBV21-1; d_gene: NA; CDR3aa: CASTKEGTPSGANVLTF; CDR3nt: TGTGCCAGCACCAAAGAGGGGACACCCTCTGGGGCCAACGTCCTGACTTTC
len: 15; j_gene: TRBJ2-1; abundance: NA; v_gene: TRBV11-1; d_gene: NA; CDR3aa: CASSFWDRGYNEQFF; CDR3nt: TGTGCCAGCAGCTTCTGGGATAGGGGGTACAATGAGCAGTTCTTC
len: 17; j_gene: TRBJ1-3; abundance: NA; v_gene: TRBV15; d_gene: TRBD1; CDR3aa: CATSRVGGQGGGNTIYF; CDR3nt: TGTGCCACCAGCAGAGTGGGGGGACAGGGCGGAGGAAACACCATATATTTT
len: 15; j_gene: TRBJ2-7; abundance: few; v_gene: TRBV3-1; d_gene: NA; CDR3aa: CASSQDRDRTYEQYF; CDR3nt: TGTGCCAGCAGCCAAGATAGAGACCGTACCTACGAGCAGTACTTC
len: 16; j_gene: TRBJ2-3; abundance: few; v_gene: TRBV11-1; d_gene: TRBD1; CDR3aa: CASSPRPQGTTDTQYF; CDR3nt: TGTGCCAGCAGCCCTAGGCCACAGGGGACCACAGATACGCAGTATTTT
len: 14; j_gene: TRBJ1-1; abundance: NA; v_gene: TRBV5-1; d_gene: NA; CDR3aa: CASNLDGWNTEAFF; CDR3nt: TGCGCCAGCAACTTGGATGGTTGGAACACGGAAGCTTTCTTT
len: 16; j_gene: TRBJ2-1; abundance: few; v_gene: TRBV9; d_gene: TRBD2; CDR3aa: CASSASGGLGRNEQFF; CDR3nt: TGTGCCAGCAGCGCATCGGGAGGGCTTGGTAGGAATGAGCAGTTCTTC
len: 14; j_gene: TRBJ1-2; abundance: NA; v_gene: TRBV5-1; d_gene: TRBD1; CDR3aa: CASSLVQGADGYTF; CDR3nt: TGCGCCAGCAGCCTTGTCCAGGGGGCGGATGGCTACACCTTC
len: 13; j_gene: TRBJ1-2; abundance: NA; v_gene: TRBV27; d_gene: NA; CDR3aa: CASAIGGDYGYTF; CDR3nt: TGTGCCAGCGCAATAGGGGGTGACTATGGCTACACCTTC
len: 16; j_gene: TRBJ2-6; abundance: NA; v_gene: TRBV3-1; d_gene: TRBD1; CDR3aa: CASSKQGAGGANVLTF; CDR3nt: TGTGCCAGCAGCAAGCAGGGGGCTGGTGGGGCCAACGTCCTGACTTTC
len: 18; j_gene: TRBJ2-7; abundance: NA; v_gene: TRBV21-1; d_gene: NA; CDR3aa: CASTRWTSGRSSSYEQYF; CDR3nt: TGTGCCAGCACCAGATGGACTAGCGGGAGGAGTAGTTCCTACGAGCAGTACTTC
len: 14; j_gene: TRBJ2-1; abundance: once; v_gene: TRBV29-1; d_gene: TRBD1; CDR3aa: CSVDAGGAYNEQFF; CDR3nt: TGCAGCGTTGACGCAGGGGGCGCCTACAATGAGCAGTTCTTC
len: 17; j_gene: TRBJ2-1; abundance: few; v_gene: TRBV4-1; d_gene: NA; CDR3aa: CASSQDRAGKISYEQFF; CDR3nt: TGCGCCAGCAGCCAAGACCGGGCGGGAAAAATTTCTTATGAGCAGTTCTTC
len: 15; j_gene: TRBJ2-1; abundance: few; v_gene: TRBV10-1; d_gene: TRBD2; CDR3aa: CASTQQLAGSNEQFF; CDR3nt: TGCGCCAGCACTCAACAGCTAGCGGGATCCAATGAGCAGTTCTTC
len: 14; j_gene: TRBJ2-3; abundance: NA; v_gene: TRBV12-3/TRBV12-4; d_gene: TRBD2; CDR3aa: CASSTTSKLATQYF; CDR3nt: TGTGCCAGCAGCACGACTAGCAAACTGGCTACGCAGTATTTT
len: 16; j_gene: TRBJ2-5; abundance: NA; v_gene: TRBV11-2; d_gene: TRBD2; CDR3aa: CASSPWASGGEETQYF; CDR3nt: TGTGCCAGCTCCCCTTGGGCTAGCGGGGGGGAAGAGACCCAGTACTTC
len: 14; j_gene: TRBJ2-7; abundance: few; v_gene: TRBV29-1; d_gene: NA; CDR3aa: CSVGIYLLGYEQYF; CDR3nt: TGCAGCGTCGGAATCTATCTCCTAGGCTACGAGCAGTACTTC
len: 12; j_gene: TRBJ2-1; abundance: NA; v_gene: TRBV5-1; d_gene: NA; CDR3aa: CASSNTGSEQFF; CDR3nt: TGCGCCAGCAGCAACACTGGAAGTGAGCAGTTCTTC
len: 16; j_gene: TRBJ2-7; abundance: few; v_gene: TRBV6-1; d_gene: TRBD2; CDR3aa: CASSEVVIAGTYEQYF; CDR3nt: TGTGCCAGCAGTGAAGTGGTAATAGCGGGAACCTACGAGCAGTACTTC
len: 16; j_gene: TRBJ2-3; abundance: NA; v_gene: TRBV6-1; d_gene: TRBD1; CDR3aa: CASSPGTGGASDTQYF; CDR3nt: TGTGCCAGCAGCCCCGGGACAGGGGGCGCGTCAGATACGCAGTATTTT
len: 13; j_gene: TRBJ1-5; abundance: NA; v_gene: TRBV20-1; d_gene: NA; CDR3aa: CSATLGLGQPQHF; CDR3nt: TGCAGTGCTACCCTGGGGTTGGGACAGCCCCAGCATTTT
len: 12; j_gene: TRBJ2-2; abundance: NA; v_gene: TRBV27; d_gene: NA; CDR3aa: CASRPYTGELFF; CDR3nt: TGTGCCAGCCGTCCGTACACCGGGGAGCTGTTTTTT
len: 15; j_gene: TRBJ2-1; abundance: NA; v_gene: TRBV20-1; d_gene: NA; CDR3aa: CSATEPAAVYNEQFF; CDR3nt: TGCAGTGCTACCGAGCCAGCGGCGGTCTACAATGAGCAGTTCTTC
len: 16; j_gene: TRBJ2-1; abundance: few; v_gene: TRBV27; d_gene: NA; CDR3aa: CASREYSGNNYNEQFF; CDR3nt: TGTGCCAGCAGAGAGTATAGCGGAAATAACTACAATGAGCAGTTCTTC
len: 15; j_gene: TRBJ2-5; abundance: NA; v_gene: TRBV7-2; d_gene: NA; CDR3aa: CASSLGGRTQETQYF; CDR3nt: TGTGCCAGCAGCTTAGGGGGACGGACTCAAGAGACCCAGTACTTC
len: 15; j_gene: TRBJ1-1; abundance: NA; v_gene: TRBV5-1; d_gene: NA; CDR3aa: CASSPATSKNTEAFF; CDR3nt: TGCGCCAGCAGCCCGGCCACCAGCAAGAACACTGAAGCTTTCTTT
len: 10; j_gene: TRBJ1-1; abundance: NA; v_gene: TRBV28; d_gene: NA; CDR3aa: CASSAKRAFF; CDR3nt: TGTGCCAGCAGTGCAAAGAGGGCTTTCTTT